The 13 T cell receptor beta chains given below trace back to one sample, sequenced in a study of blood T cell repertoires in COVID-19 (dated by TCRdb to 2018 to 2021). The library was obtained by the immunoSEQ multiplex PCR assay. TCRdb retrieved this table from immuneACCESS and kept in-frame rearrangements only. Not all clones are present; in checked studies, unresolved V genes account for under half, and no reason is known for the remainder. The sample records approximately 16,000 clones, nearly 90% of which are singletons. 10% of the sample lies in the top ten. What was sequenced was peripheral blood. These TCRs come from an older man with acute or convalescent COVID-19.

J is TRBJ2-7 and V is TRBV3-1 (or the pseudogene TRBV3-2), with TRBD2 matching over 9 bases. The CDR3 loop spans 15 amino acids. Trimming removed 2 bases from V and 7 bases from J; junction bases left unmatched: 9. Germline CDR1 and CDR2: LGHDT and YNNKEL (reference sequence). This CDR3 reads CASSQSSGVLGEQYF. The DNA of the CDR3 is TGTGCCAGCAGCCAATCTAGCGGGGTGTTGGGGGAGCAGTACTTC.

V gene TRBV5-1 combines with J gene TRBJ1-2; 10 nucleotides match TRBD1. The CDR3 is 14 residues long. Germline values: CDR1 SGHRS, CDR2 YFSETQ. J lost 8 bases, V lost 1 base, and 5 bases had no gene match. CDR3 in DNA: TGCGCCAGCAGCTTGACGACAGGGGGCTACGGCTACACCTTC. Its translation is CASSLTTGGYGYTF. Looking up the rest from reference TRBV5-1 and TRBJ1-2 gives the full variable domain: KAGVTQTPRYLIKTRGQQVTLSCSPISGHRSVSWYQQTPGQGLQFLFEYFSETQRNKGNFPGRFSGRQFSNSRSEMNVSTLELGDSALYLCASSLTTGGYGYTFGSGTRLTVV.

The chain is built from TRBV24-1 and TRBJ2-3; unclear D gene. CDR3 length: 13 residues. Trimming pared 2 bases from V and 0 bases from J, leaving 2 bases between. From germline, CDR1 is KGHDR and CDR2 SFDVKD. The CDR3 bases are TGTGCCACCAGTGATTCTAGCACAGATACGCAGTATTTT. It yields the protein CATSDSSTDTQYF.

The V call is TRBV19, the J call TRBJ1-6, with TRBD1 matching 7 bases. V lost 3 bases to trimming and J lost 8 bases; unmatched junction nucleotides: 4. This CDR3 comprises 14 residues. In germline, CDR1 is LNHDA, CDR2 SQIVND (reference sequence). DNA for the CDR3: TGTGCCAGTAGTATTACAGGGGAAGATTCACCCCTCCACTTT. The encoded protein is CASSITGEDSPLHF.

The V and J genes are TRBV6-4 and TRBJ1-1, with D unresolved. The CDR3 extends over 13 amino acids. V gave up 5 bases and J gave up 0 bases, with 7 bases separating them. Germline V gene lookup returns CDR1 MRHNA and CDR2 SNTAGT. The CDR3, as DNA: TGTGCCAGCAGTTATTCGGTGAACACTGAAGCTTTCTTT. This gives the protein CASSYSVNTEAFF.

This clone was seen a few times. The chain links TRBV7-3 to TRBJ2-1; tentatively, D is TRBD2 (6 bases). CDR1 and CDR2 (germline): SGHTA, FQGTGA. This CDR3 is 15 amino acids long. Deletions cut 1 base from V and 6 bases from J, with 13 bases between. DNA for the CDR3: TGTGCCAGCAGCTTAATGGGGGGAACGGTCAATGAGCAGTTCTTC. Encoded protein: CASSLMGGTVNEQFF.

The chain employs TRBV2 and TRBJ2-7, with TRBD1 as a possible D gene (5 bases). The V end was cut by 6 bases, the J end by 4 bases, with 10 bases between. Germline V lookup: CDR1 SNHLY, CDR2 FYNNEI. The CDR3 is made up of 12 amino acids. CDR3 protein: CASRGPLYEQYF. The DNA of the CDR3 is TGTGCCAGCAGGGGGCCGCTATACGAGCAGTACTTC.

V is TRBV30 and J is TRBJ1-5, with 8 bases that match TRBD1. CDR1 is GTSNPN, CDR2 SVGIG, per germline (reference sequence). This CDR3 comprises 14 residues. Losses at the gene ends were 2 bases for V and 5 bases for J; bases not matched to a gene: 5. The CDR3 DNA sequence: TGTGCCTGGAGTCAAGACAGGGGCTATCAGCCCCAGCATTTT. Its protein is CAWSQDRGYQPQHF. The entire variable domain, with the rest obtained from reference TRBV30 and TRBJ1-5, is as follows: SQTIHQWPATLVQPVGSPLSLECTVEGTSNPNLYWYRQAAGRGLQLLFYSVGIGQISSEVPQNLSASRPQDRQFILSSKKLLLSDSGFYLCAWSQDRGYQPQHFGDGTRLSIL.

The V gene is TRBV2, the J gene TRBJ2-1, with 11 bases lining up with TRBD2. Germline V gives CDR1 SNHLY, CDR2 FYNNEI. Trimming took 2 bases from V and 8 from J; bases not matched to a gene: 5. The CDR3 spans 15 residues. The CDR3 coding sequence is TGTGCCAGCAGTGAACTAGCGGGGGGTTTAGATGAGCAGTTCTTC. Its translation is CASSELAGGLDEQFF.

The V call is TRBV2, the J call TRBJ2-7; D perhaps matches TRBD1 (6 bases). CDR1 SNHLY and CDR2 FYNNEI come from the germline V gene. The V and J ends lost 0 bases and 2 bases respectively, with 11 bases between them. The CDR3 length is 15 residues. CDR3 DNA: TGTGCCAGCAGTGAAGCAAGACAGGCGACCTACGAGCAGTACTTC. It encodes CASSEARQATYEQYF.

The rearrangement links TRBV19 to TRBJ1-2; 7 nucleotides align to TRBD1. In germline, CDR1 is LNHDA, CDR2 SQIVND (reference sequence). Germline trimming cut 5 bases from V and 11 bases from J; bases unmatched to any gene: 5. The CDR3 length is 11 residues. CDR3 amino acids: CASSSTGWYTF. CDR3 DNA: TGTGCCAGTAGTTCGACAGGGTGGTACACCTTC.

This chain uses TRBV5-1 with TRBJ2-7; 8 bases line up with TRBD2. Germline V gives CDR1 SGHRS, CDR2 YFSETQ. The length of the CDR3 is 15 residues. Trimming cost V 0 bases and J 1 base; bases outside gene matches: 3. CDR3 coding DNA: TGCGCCAGCAGCTTGGGGGCTAGCGGGTCCTACGAGCAGTACTTC. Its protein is CASSLGASGSYEQYF.

The CDR3 DNA reads as TGTGCCAGTAGTGCGGGGGGTAACACAGATACGCAGTATTTT. Translation: CASSAGGNTDTQYF. The chain is built from TRBV19 and TRBJ2-3; 8 nucleotides align to TRBD2. Per germline, CDR1 LNHDA and CDR2 SQIVND (reference sequence). V trimming: 5 bases; J trimming: 2 bases; junction bases outside the gene matches: 3. This CDR3 contains 14 residues. Filled out from reference TRBV19 and TRBJ2-3, the complete variable domain reads DGGITQSPKYLFRKEGQNVTLSCEQNLNHDAMYWYRQDPGQGLRLIYYSQIVNDFQKGDIAEGYSVSREKKESFPLTVTSAQKNPTAFYLCASSAGGNTDTQYFGPGTRLTVL.